This paragraph covers one T cell receptor beta chain sequence. Its antigen is still unknown. TCRdb called the RACE reads again in MiXCR, with one record for every CDR3 protein. This table has a few hundred thousand distinct CDR3 sequences, approximately 5.8% appearing once. The data are from a study of human T cells and chemical hapten exposure. The CDR3 runs 13 residues. V was cut by 7 bases and J by 1 base, with 10 bases left in between. Findings and caveats of the study: Expanded TCRs produced significantly more large CDR3 similarity clusters than controls did. Counts of TCRs above 1 in 1000 frequency stayed unchanged with DPC sensitization.

The time point: pre-sensitization, week 0. Treatment here: therapeutic diphenylcyclopropenone sensitization with weekly scalp DPC. In every case, blood was obtained before the patch test was applied. This receptor was taken from a woman aged 18-29 years with alopecia areata. Some clones in this sample may be carry-over from other donors' samples. The V gene is TRBV12-3 or TRBV12-4, the J gene TRBJ1-1; D not resolved. This specimen consisted of whole blood, obtained in connection with sensitization to the hapten diphenylcyclopropenone (DPC). CDR3 amino acids: CASISRANTEAFF. Here the CDR3 DNA reads TGTGCCAGCATCTCCCGGGCGAACACTGAAGCTTTCTTT.